This passage covers 30 T cell receptor beta chains from one sample sequenced in a study of cytomegalovirus exposure and HLA in healthy donors. The PCR ran on 60 Vbeta and 13 Jbeta primers. This table comes from immunoSEQ multiplex PCR, and its TCRdb copy is limited to in-frame clones, with some not included. There are 140,000 to 150,000 clones in the sample; roughly 80% occur only once, and approximately 4% lies in the top ten. The sequenced sample was PBMCs. Receptors originate from a woman in her thirties or forties in good health and CMV-seropositive.

The chain couples TRBV5-4 to TRBJ1-1; D not certain. The CDR3 spans 13 residues. CDR1 and CDR2 from the germline V gene are SGHNT and YYREEE (reference sequence). The V gene lost 1 base and the J gene lost 5 bases, with 9 bases spanning the gap. The CDR3 protein is CASSLYERTEAFF. CDR3 DNA: TGTGCCAGCAGCTTGTATGAGAGAACTGAAGCTTTCTTT.

The rearrangement links TRBV6-1 to TRBJ2-5, with a possible D match to TRBD2 (6 bases). CDR1 is MNHNS, CDR2 SASEGT, per germline. The V and J ends lost 5 bases and 4 bases respectively, with 11 bases between them. The CDR3 runs 13 residues. CDR3 loop: CASSSGSGETQYF. CDR3 sequence (DNA): TGTGCCAGCAGTTCAGGTAGCGGAGAGACCCAGTACTTC.

This clone was seen a single time. The J gene is TRBJ2-5, the V gene TRBV29-1; 8 bases are a match to TRBD2. Per the germline V gene, CDR1 is SQVTM and CDR2 is ANQGSEA. There are 14 residues in the CDR3. J was trimmed by 1 base and V by 8 bases; bases with no gene match: 9. As DNA, the CDR3 is TGCAGCTGGGGGTTAGCGGGATCCCAAGAGACCCAGTACTTC. Encoded protein: CSWGLAGSQETQYF.

Note on this clone: At one end the junction does not follow the germline gene, possibly because of a read error. CDR3: CASGLALSNTGELFF. The CDR3 DNA reads TGCGCCAGCGGCTTAGCCCTTTCGAACACCGGGGAGCTGTTTTTT. The chain couples TRBV5-1 to TRBJ2-2; D remains unclear. This CDR3 comprises 15 residues. CDR1 and CDR2 (germline): SGHRS, YFSETQ.

This chain links TRBV30 with TRBJ2-3, with 11 positions matching TRBD2. V shed 0 bases and J 5 bases; nucleotides not matched to a gene: 4. The CDR3 length is 15 residues. CDR1 and CDR2 from the germline V gene are GTSNPN and SVGIG (reference sequence). The CDR3 loop reads CAWSVSGGAKDTQYF. CDR3 coding DNA: TGTGCCTGGAGTGTTAGCGGGGGGGCCAAAGATACGCAGTATTTT.

This chain connects TRBV7-6 to TRBJ1-2, with 7 positions matching TRBD1. Unmatched junction bases numbered 11, after V lost 1 base and J lost 0 bases. Germline V gene data show CDR1 as SGHVS and CDR2 as FNYEAQ. This CDR3 has 18 residues. CDR3 sequence reads: CASSLGHGTVASNYGYTF. CDR3 DNA: TGTGCCAGCAGCTTAGGACATGGGACAGTCGCGTCTAACTATGGCTACACCTTC.

The V and J genes are TRBV5-8 and TRBJ1-1, with D maybe TRBD1 (5 bases). Germline V gene lookup returns CDR1 SGHTS and CDR2 YDEGEE. The CDR3 is 13 residues long. Trimming left V 6 bases short and J 1 base short, with 10 bases between. The CDR3 loop is CASNTDKNTEAFF. CDR3 bases: TGTGCCAGCAACACGGACAAGAACACTGAAGCTTTCTTT.

This chain links TRBV6-1 with TRBJ2-5; 7 bases agree with TRBD2. J lost 3 bases, V lost 6 bases, and 4 bases had no gene match. This CDR3 region has 13 residues. The V gene's germline CDR1 is MNHNS and CDR2 SASEGT. The CDR3 coding sequence is TGTGCCAGCAGGACAAGCGGGAAAGAGACCCAGTACTTC. It codes for CASRTSGKETQYF.

This clone was counted a few times. The chain has TRBV7-6 and TRBJ2-7, with TRBD1 matching over 7 bases. Germline V gives CDR1 SGHVS, CDR2 FNYEAQ. This CDR3 has 14 amino acids. The V gene end was trimmed by 3 bases and the J gene end by 6 bases; junction bases not matched to a gene: 8. CDR3: CASSLVRDSPEQYF. The CDR3 region has the DNA TGTGCCAGCAGCTTGGTCCGGGACAGCCCCGAGCAGTACTTC.

The chain employs TRBV6-1 and TRBJ1-5; TRBD1 aligns across 8 bases. The CDR3 is made up of 17 amino acids. Germline CDR1 and CDR2: MNHNS and SASEGT. V dropped 2 bases and J dropped 4; count of bases not matched to a gene: 10. The CDR3 DNA reads as TGTGCCAGCAGTGAAACCCCTCCAGGGGGCCTAAATCAGCCCCAGCATTTT. It translates to CASSETPPGGLNQPQHF.

This sequence joins TRBV7-9 and TRBJ2-1; TRBD2 aligns across 9 bases. This CDR3 is built from 15 residues. V lost 7 bases to trimming and J lost 1 base; unmatched junction nucleotides: 5. Germline V lookup: CDR1 SEHNR, CDR2 FQNEAQ (reference sequence). CDR3 sequence (DNA): TGTGCCAGCACCAGGGCGGGGGGGTCCTACAATGAGCAGTTCTTC. It specifies CASTRAGGSYNEQFF.

Only a few counts were recorded for this clone. This rearrangement joins TRBV4-1 to TRBJ1-5; a weak D match, TRBD1 (6 bases). V lost 5 bases and J 5 bases, leaving 13 bases between the germline ends. Germline assignment: CDR1 MGHRA and CDR2 YSYEKL. The CDR3 length is 14 residues. Here the CDR3 reads CASSMTGADQPQHF. The CDR3 region has the DNA TGCGCCAGCAGCATGACAGGCGCTGATCAGCCCCAGCATTTT.

The V call is TRBV6-1, the J call TRBJ2-7; D might be TRBD2 (6 bases). Germline CDR1 reads MNHNS; CDR2 reads SASEGT. CDR3 length: 12 amino acids. Trimming pared 7 bases from V and 0 bases from J, leaving 7 bases between. This CDR3 is CASTTSSYEQYF. The CDR3 bases are TGTGCCAGCACGACTAGCTCCTACGAGCAGTACTTC.

The chain uses TRBV5-5 and TRBJ2-7; 8 bases are a match to TRBD1. J lost 3 bases, V lost 4 bases, and 9 bases had no gene match. The CDR3 runs to 15 residues. Germline V gene lookup returns CDR1 SGHKS and CDR2 YYEKEE (reference sequence). This chain's CDR3 is CASSPAGGDIYEQYF. CDR3 nucleotide sequence: TGTGCCAGCAGCCCCGCAGGGGGCGATATCTACGAGCAGTACTTC.

The rearrangement joins TRBV15 to TRBJ2-7, with a tentative D call TRBD2 (5 bases). The CDR3 runs to 15 residues. The germline gives CDR1 LNHNV, CDR2 YYDKDF (reference sequence). Trimming cost V 8 bases and J 1 base, with 18 bases left between them. The CDR3 is CATGGKDGISYEQYF. The DNA for the CDR3 is TGTGCCACCGGAGGCAAGGACGGCATTTCCTACGAGCAGTACTTC.

The chain links TRBV5-4 to TRBJ2-5; a possible D gene is TRBD2 (6 bases). The V gene's germline CDR1 is SGHNT and CDR2 YYREEE (reference sequence). There are 14 residues in the CDR3. Trimming removed 5 bases at V and 1 base at J, with 12 bases between. The CDR3 region is CASRLAGLQETQYF. In DNA, the CDR3 is TGTGCCAGCAGACTTGCGGGGCTCCAAGAGACCCAGTACTTC.

The chain is built from TRBV6-5 and TRBJ1-1; 10 bases are a match to TRBD1. Trimming at V came to 10 bases and at J to 5 bases, leaving 7 bases not matched to a gene. The germline CDR1 and CDR2 sequences are MNHEY and SVGAGI. The CDR3 is 13 amino acids. For the CDR3, the DNA is TGTGCCACCCGGGGGACAGGGGTGACTGAAGCTTTCTTT. Translating gives CATRGTGVTEAFF.

V usage is TRBV9 and J usage is TRBJ2-3, with a possible D match to TRBD2 (7 bases). The CDR3 runs 16 residues. In germline, CDR1 is SGDLS, CDR2 YYNGEE. V dropped 4 bases and J dropped 0 bases, with 15 bases sitting between them. The CDR3, as DNA: TGTGCCAGCAGCCTGGGGGGGCTAGCTAGCACAGATACGCAGTATTTT. Its protein is CASSLGGLASTDTQYF.

The chain carries TRBV9 and TRBJ1-1; perhaps TRBD1 as D (6 bases). V was clipped by 6 bases and J by 0 bases, with 9 bases between them. Germline V gives CDR1 SGDLS, CDR2 YYNGEE. This CDR3 region has 13 residues. The CDR3 region is CASTGEMNTEAFF. DNA of the CDR3: TGTGCCAGCACAGGGGAGATGAACACTGAAGCTTTCTTT.

This clone came up a few times. This rearrangement joins TRBV28 to TRBJ2-7; maybe TRBD2 (6 bases). This CDR3 comprises 20 residues. Germline CDR1 MDHEN, CDR2 SYDVKM. Trimming shortened V by 4 bases and J by 1 base, and 29 bases separated the two germline ends. CDR3 coding DNA: TGTGCCAGCAGTTCCCCCTGGAGTGGAGGGATTTTAATTCTTTCCTACGAGCAGTACTTC. The encoded protein is CASSSPWSGGILILSYEQYF.

V gene TRBV5-1 combines with J gene TRBJ1-2; TRBD1 is a possible D gene (6 bases). The CDR3 totals 13 residues. With 4 bases removed from V and 3 bases from J, the gap between germline ends came to 10 bases. Looked up from germline, CDR1 is SGHRS and CDR2 is YFSETQ. CDR3 DNA: TGCGCCAGCAGCGAGGACAGTGACTATGGCTACACCTTC. This gives the protein CASSEDSDYGYTF. Full variable domain (rest looked up from reference TRBV5-1 and TRBJ1-2): KAGVTQTPRYLIKTRGQQVTLSCSPISGHRSVSWYQQTPGQGLQFLFEYFSETQRNKGNFPGRFSGRQFSNSRSEMNVSTLELGDSALYLCASSEDSDYGYTFGSGTRLTVV.

The chain has TRBV5-1 and TRBJ2-5; D possibly corresponds to TRBD1 (6 bases). The CDR3 spans 14 residues. V lost 0 bases, J lost 4 bases, and 10 bases lay in between. Germline V gene sequence: CDR1 SGHRS, CDR2 YFSETQ. DNA for the CDR3: TGCGCCAGCAGCTTGGTTGAAGGGGGAGAGACCCAGTACTTC. Its translation: CASSLVEGGETQYF.

This sequence joins TRBV6-1 and TRBJ2-5; TRBD1 agrees at 8 bases. The germline gives CDR1 MNHNS, CDR2 SASEGT. V shed 10 bases, J shed 5 bases, and the junction held 9 bases outside the gene matches. The CDR3 is made up of 13 amino acids. In DNA form, the CDR3 reads TGTGCCACCTCGGACAGGGTCGGGGAGACCCAGTACTTC. Amino acids: CATSDRVGETQYF.

DNA of the CDR3: TGTGCCAGCAACTCTTCGGGGGGCCTGACGGTGAAAAAACTGTTTTTT. Translating it yields CASNSSGGLTVKKLFF. This chain links TRBV21-1 with TRBJ1-4. TRBV21-1 is reported as a pseudogene. The length of the CDR3 is 16 residues.

The V gene is TRBV7-2, the J gene TRBJ2-1; the match to TRBD1 covers 9 bases. Germline loops: CDR1 SGHTA, CDR2 FQGNSA. J was trimmed by 8 bases and V by 5 bases; bases with no gene match: 13. The CDR3 extends over 16 amino acids. CDR3 residues: CASSPGGGQGLHEQFF. The CDR3, as DNA: TGTGCCAGCAGCCCGGGCGGGGGACAGGGTCTTCATGAGCAGTTCTTC.

The chain employs TRBV27 and TRBJ2-7, with TRBD1 identical over 9 bases. The CDR3 has 16 amino acids. Per germline, CDR1 MNHEY and CDR2 SMNVEV (reference sequence). The junction had 12 bases not matched to a gene; V was cut back by 5 bases and J by 4 bases. The CDR3 protein is CASSAAHRDRVYEQYF. Here the CDR3 DNA reads TGTGCCAGCAGTGCCGCTCATCGGGACAGGGTGTACGAGCAGTACTTC.

This chain joins TRBV4-1 and TRBJ2-3, with D possibly TRBD1 on 6 matching bases. Looked up from germline, CDR1 is MGHRA and CDR2 is YSYEKL. With 1 base removed from V and 0 bases from J, the gap between germline ends came to 8 bases. The CDR3 loop spans 15 amino acids. CDR3 bases: TGCGCCAGCAGCCAAGGACAGGCGAGCACAGATACGCAGTATTTT. It specifies CASSQGQASTDTQYF.

This clone came up a few times. The V and J genes are TRBV28 and TRBJ2-6; 8 positions agree with TRBD2. J gave up 2 bases and V 10 bases, and 7 bases lay outside the gene matches. The CDR3 covers 15 residues. Germline CDR1 MDHEN, CDR2 SYDVKM. Here the CDR3 reads CATHGAGAGANVLTF. CDR3 nucleotide sequence: TGTGCCACCCACGGAGCGGGAGCTGGGGCCAACGTCCTGACTTTC.

The table lists this clone with a count of one. The chain is built from TRBV7-2 and TRBJ2-1; D not certain. Trimming took 2 bases from V and 8 from J, leaving 7 bases between them. Germline CDR1 reads SGHTA; CDR2 reads FQGNSA. The CDR3 spans 12 residues. The CDR3 sequence is CASSLTRDEQFF. The DNA of the CDR3 is TGTGCCAGCAGCTTAACGCGAGATGAGCAGTTCTTC.

The genes are TRBV20-1 and TRBJ2-7, with D tentatively TRBD1 (6 bases). In germline, CDR1 is DFQATT, CDR2 SNEGSKA (reference sequence). Trimming shortened V by 5 bases and J by 4 bases, and 9 bases separated the two germline ends. The CDR3 covers 11 residues. Here the CDR3 reads CSAWQGYEQYF. DNA of the CDR3: TGCAGTGCTTGGCAGGGGTACGAGCAGTACTTC.